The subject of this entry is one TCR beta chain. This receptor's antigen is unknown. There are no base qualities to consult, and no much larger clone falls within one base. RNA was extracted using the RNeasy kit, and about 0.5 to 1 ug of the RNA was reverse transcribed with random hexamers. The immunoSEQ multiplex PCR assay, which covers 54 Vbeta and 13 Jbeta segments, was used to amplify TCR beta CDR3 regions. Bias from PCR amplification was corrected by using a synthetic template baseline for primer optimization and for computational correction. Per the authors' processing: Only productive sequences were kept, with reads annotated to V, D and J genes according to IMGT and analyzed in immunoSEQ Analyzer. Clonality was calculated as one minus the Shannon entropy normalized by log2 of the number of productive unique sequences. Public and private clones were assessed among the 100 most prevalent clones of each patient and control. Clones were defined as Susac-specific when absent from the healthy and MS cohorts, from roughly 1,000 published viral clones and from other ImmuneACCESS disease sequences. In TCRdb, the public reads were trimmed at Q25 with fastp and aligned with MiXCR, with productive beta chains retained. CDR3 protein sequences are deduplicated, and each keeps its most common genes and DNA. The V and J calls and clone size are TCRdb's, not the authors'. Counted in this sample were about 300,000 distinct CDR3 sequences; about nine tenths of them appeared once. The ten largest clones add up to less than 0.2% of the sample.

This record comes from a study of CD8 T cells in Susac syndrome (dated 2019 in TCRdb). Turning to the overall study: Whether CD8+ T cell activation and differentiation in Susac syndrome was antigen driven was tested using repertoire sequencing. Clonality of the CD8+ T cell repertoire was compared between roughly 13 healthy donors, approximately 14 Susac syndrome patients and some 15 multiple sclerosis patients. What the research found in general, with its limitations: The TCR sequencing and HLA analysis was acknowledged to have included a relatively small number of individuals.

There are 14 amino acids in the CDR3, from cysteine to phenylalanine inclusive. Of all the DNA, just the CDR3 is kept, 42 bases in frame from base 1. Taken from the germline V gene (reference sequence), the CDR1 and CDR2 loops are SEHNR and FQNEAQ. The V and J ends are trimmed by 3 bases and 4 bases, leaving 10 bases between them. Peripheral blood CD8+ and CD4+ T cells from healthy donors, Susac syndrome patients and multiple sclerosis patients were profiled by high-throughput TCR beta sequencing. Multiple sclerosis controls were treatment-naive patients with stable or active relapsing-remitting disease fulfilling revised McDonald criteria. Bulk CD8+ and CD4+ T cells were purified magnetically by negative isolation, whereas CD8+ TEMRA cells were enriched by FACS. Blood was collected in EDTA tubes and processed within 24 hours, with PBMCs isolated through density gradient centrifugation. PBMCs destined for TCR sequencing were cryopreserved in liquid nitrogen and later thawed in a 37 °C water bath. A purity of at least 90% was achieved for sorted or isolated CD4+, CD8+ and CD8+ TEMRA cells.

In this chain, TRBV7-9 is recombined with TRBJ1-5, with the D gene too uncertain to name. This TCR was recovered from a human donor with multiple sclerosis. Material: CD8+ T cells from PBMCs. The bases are TGTGCCAGCAGCTTTGGTGCTGGGAATCAGCCCCAGCATTTT. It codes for CASSFGAGNQPQHF.